The source of this T cell receptor (beta chain) is a study of T cells in narcolepsy. Whole-study context: Patients with NT1 or NT2 and healthy control donors were enrolled. Study results and caveats: Autoreactive HCRT-specific and TRIB2-specific clonotypes were marked in same-patient CSF-versus-blood CD4+ comparisons. Blood of same and different patients, but not healthy controls, reportedly held recurring autoreactive clonotypes. Some memory CD4+ repertoires had no autoreactive clone sequences.

V shed 5 bases and J shed 6 bases, with 16 bases lying between them. This CDR3 contains 14 residues. Germline CDR1 and CDR2: KGHSH and LQKENI. The table lists this clone with a count of one. The antigen remains undetermined. Profiled with immunoSEQ multiplex PCR; TCRdb holds only in-frame clones, not every one. The top ten hold roughly 2.5% of the sample, which has 30,000 to 40,000 clones, about four fifths seen once. The chain employs TRBV18 and TRBJ1-1, with D maybe TRBD1 (6 bases). The sequencing sample was made of memory (CD45RA-) CD4+ T cells from blood. The TCR was taken from a human donor in good health. The DNA for the CDR3 is TGTGCCAGCTCATCTGAACAGGGTAGGGCTGAAGCTTTCTTT. Translating it yields CASSSEQGRAEAFF.